This is a list of T cell receptor beta chains from one sample in a study of shared clonotypes between healthy human individuals. Clones were sequenced by immunoSEQ multiplex PCR, and TCRdb holds only the in-frame ones, with some missing. Here the sample spans over 1.4 million clones, over 95% being singletons. Sequenced material: naive CD4+ T cells sorted from blood. The receptors derive from a man aged 25-40 years in good health. The CDR3 runs from the conserved cysteine through the conserved F or W. The D gene is left open where the match is weak. Some rows mark clone size as missing; the rest say once, few, many or name a class of expanded clone.

clone size	V gene	J gene	D gene	CDR3 protein	CDR3 DNA
.	TRBV5-4	TRBJ2-1	TRBD2	CASSSGLAGPFSYNEQFF	TGTGCCAGCAGTTCAGGACTAGCGGGACCCTTCTCCTACAATGAGCAGTTCTTC
.	TRBV7-3	TRBJ2-7	.	CASSLTTTSYEQYF	TGTGCCAGCAGCTTAACTACGACATCTTACGAGCAGTACTTC
.	TRBV30	TRBJ1-1	.	CAWSVLGPEAFF	TGTGCCTGGAGTGTACTCGGCCCTGAAGCTTTCTTT
.	TRBV9	TRBJ1-5	TRBD1	CASSVGTDQPQHF	TGTGCCAGCAGCGTTGGGACAGATCAGCCCCAGCATTTT
.	TRBV7-7	TRBJ1-3	.	CASSSTGQNSGNTIYF	TGTGCTAGCAGCTCCACGGGACAAAACTCTGGAAACACCATATATTTT
.	TRBV27	TRBJ1-2	TRBD1	CASSSGQGNYGYTF	TGTGCCAGCAGCTCGGGACAGGGAAACTATGGCTACACCTTC
.	TRBV6-1	TRBJ2-7	.	CASGRDNSYYEQYF	TGTGCCAGCGGACGGGACAACTCATACTACGAGCAGTACTTC
.	TRBV11-2	TRBJ2-5	.	CASSLVATAYQETQYF	TGTGCCAGCAGCTTAGTGGCGACAGCGTACCAAGAGACCCAGTACTTC
.	TRBV7-9	TRBJ2-1	.	CASSPASTPYNEQFF	TGTGCCAGCAGTCCAGCTAGCACCCCCTACAATGAGCAGTTCTTC
.	TRBV7-9	TRBJ2-5	.	CASSPRDRGNQETQYF	TGTGCCAGCAGCCCCAGGGATCGGGGGAATCAAGAGACCCAGTACTTC
.	TRBV29-1	TRBJ1-5	.	CRRVRAEDYSF	TGCAGGAGGGTGCGGGCCGAGGATTATAGTTTT
.	TRBV9	TRBJ2-1	TRBD2	CASSVEPSGIFDEQFF	TGTGCCAGCAGCGTAGAACCTAGCGGGATTTTCGATGAGCAGTTCTTC
.	TRBV19	TRBJ2-1	TRBD1	CASSQRTGNNEQFF	TGTGCCAGTAGTCAGAGGACAGGAAACAATGAGCAGTTCTTC
.	TRBV7-2	TRBJ2-7	.	CASSLARGSTYEQYF	TGTGCCAGCAGCTTAGCTAGGGGCTCAACCTACGAGCAGTACTTC
.	TRBV30	TRBJ2-1	TRBD2	CAWSSGRAFNEQFF	TGTGCCTGGAGTAGCGGGAGGGCCTTCAATGAGCAGTTCTTC
.	TRBV30	TRBJ1-1	.	CAWNQGGTEAFF	TGTGCCTGGAATCAAGGGGGGACTGAAGCTTTCTTT
.	TRBV5-1	TRBJ2-7	TRBD1	CASSLAQGEQYF	TGCGCCAGCAGCTTGGCACAGGGGGAGCAGTACTTC
.	TRBV7-9	TRBJ2-7	TRBD1	CASSLPGTGKPYEQYF	TGTGCCAGCAGCTTACCCGGGACAGGGAAACCCTACGAGCAGTACTTC
.	TRBV5-1	TRBJ2-4	.	CASRAALLAKNIQYF	TGCGCCAGCAGGGCTGCCCTTTTAGCCAAAAACATTCAGTACTTC
.	TRBV7-2	TRBJ1-4	.	CASSSEGRSNEKLFF	TGTGCCAGCAGCTCGGAGGGACGTAGTAATGAAAAACTGTTTTTT
.	TRBV30	TRBJ2-7	.	CAWSKTGWEDEQYF	TGTGCCTGGTCTAAGACAGGGTGGGAGGACGAGCAGTACTTC
.	TRBV5-4	TRBJ1-1	.	CASSLGVSWNTEAFF	TGTGCCAGCAGCTTGGGCGTCAGCTGGAACACTGAAGCTTTCTTT
.	TRBV28	TRBJ1-5	TRBD1	CASSPTSGTGNQPQHF	TGTGCCAGCAGCCCTACTTCCGGGACAGGGAATCAGCCCCAGCATTTT
.	TRBV12-5	TRBJ2-3	TRBD1	CASGLGGTGGTDTQYF	TGTGCTAGTGGTTTGGGGGGGACAGGGGGCACAGATACGCAGTATTTT
.	TRBV19	TRBJ1-5	TRBD1	CASSRQGGNQPQHF	TGTGCCAGTAGCCGACAGGGAGGCAATCAGCCCCAGCATTTT
.	TRBV18	TRBJ1-4	.	CASSPRENEKLFF	TGTGCCAGCTCACCACGGGAGAATGAAAAACTGTTTTTT
.	TRBV27	TRBJ2-7	TRBD1	CASRRDRGRTYEQYF	TGTGCCAGCAGGAGGGACAGGGGCCGCACCTACGAGCAGTACTTC
.	TRBV6-6	TRBJ2-7	.	CASSLTNQAYEQYF	TGTGCCAGCAGCCTGACGAACCAAGCCTACGAGCAGTACTTC
.	TRBV25-1	TRBJ2-2	.	CASSELGRGNTGELFF	TGTGCCAGCAGTGAATTAGGCAGAGGGAACACCGGGGAGCTGTTTTTT
.	TRBV30	TRBJ1-5	.	CAWSVRGGQPQHF	TGTGCCTGGAGTGTACGGGGTGGACAGCCCCAGCATTTT
.	TRBV2	TRBJ2-2	.	CASSLGAANTGELFF	TGTGCCAGCAGCTTAGGGGCGGCAAATACCGGGGAGCTGTTTTTT
.	TRBV12-5	TRBJ1-2	.	CASGTGKDYGYTF	TGTGCTAGTGGAACAGGGAAGGACTATGGCTACACCTTC
.	TRBV5-1	TRBJ1-4	.	CASSLRNNEKLFF	TGCGCCAGCAGCCTCCGAAATAATGAAAAACTGTTTTTT
.	TRBV19	TRBJ2-3	TRBD2	CASSIAGSGSTDTQYF	TGTGCCAGTAGTATAGCGGGTAGCGGGAGCACAGATACGCAGTATTTT
.	TRBV5-1	TRBJ2-7	TRBD2	CASSRGTSGRNSYEQYF	TGCGCCAGCAGCCGGGGGACTAGCGGGAGGAACTCCTACGAGCAGTACTTC
.	TRBV7-9	TRBJ1-5	.	CASSLARQDRNQPQHF	TGTGCCAGCAGCTTAGCCAGGCAGGACCGCAATCAGCCCCAGCATTTT
.	TRBV6-6	TRBJ1-2	.	CASSSLERVFAYTF	TGTGCCAGCAGCTCCCTGGAACGTGTTTTTGCCTACACCTTC
.	TRBV14	TRBJ2-2	TRBD2	CASSPIFPGTSGRGSGELFF	TGTGCCAGCAGCCCAATTTTTCCCGGGACTAGCGGGAGAGGATCCGGGGAGCTGTTTTTT
.	TRBV20-1	TRBJ2-7	.	CSAREPSGQYF	TGCAGTGCTAGAGAACCCTCCGGGCAGTACTTC
once	TRBV18	TRBJ2-5	.	CASSPRTAQETQYF	TGTGCCAGCTCACCACGGACAGCCCAAGAGACCCAGTACTTC
once	TRBV5-6	TRBJ2-7	TRBD2	CASSLRLAAEQYF	TGTGCCAGCAGCTTGCGGCTAGCGGCCGAGCAGTACTTC
once	TRBV5-1	TRBJ1-2	TRBD1	CASSLAGQGASGYTF	TGCGCCAGCAGCTTGGCCGGGCAGGGGGCGAGTGGCTACACCTTC
.	TRBV2	TRBJ1-3	TRBD1	CASTPTGEGNTIYF	TGTGCCAGCACTCCGACAGGGGAAGGAAACACCATATATTTT
.	TRBV28	TRBJ2-2	.	CASSLILGTGELFF	TGTGCCAGCAGTTTAATCTTGGGTACCGGGGAGCTGTTTTTT
.	TRBV25-1	TRBJ2-1	.	CASKKVVVTITRNNEQFF	TGTGCCAGCAAAAAGGTAGTTGTGACTATCACGAGGAACAATGAGCAGTTCTTC
.	TRBV29-1	TRBJ1-4	.	CSVGKADEKLFF	TGCAGCGTTGGGAAGGCCGATGAAAAACTGTTTTTT